The source of this TCR beta chain is a study of T cell changes during pregnancy in multiple sclerosis. This table comes from immunoSEQ multiplex PCR, and its TCRdb copy is limited to in-frame clones, with some not included. The table has tens of thousands of clones, around 94% seen once; the top ten hold more than 0.9%. From germline, CDR1 is MNHEY and CDR2 SVGAGI. CDR3 length: 16 amino acids. V was pared by 3 bases and J by 5 bases, with 9 bases of the junction left unmatched. The material sequenced was peripheral blood, taken in the third trimester of pregnancy. This receptor was taken from a female donor with multiple sclerosis, enrolled in a pregnancy study. The gene calls are TRBV6-5 and TRBJ2-2, with TRBD2 matching over 7 bases. The CDR3 reads CASSYFPQRDTGELFF. CDR3 sequence (DNA): TGTGCCAGCAGTTATTTTCCCCAGCGGGATACCGGGGAGCTGTTTTTT.